This TCR beta chain appears in the sequencing data of a study of T cell responses to AZD1222 COVID-19 vaccine. V trimming: 5 bases; J trimming: 8 bases; junction bases outside the gene matches: 6. Germline assignment: CDR1 MNHNY and CDR2 SVGAGI (reference sequence). The CDR3 spans 13 residues. This table comes from immunoSEQ multiplex PCR, and its TCRdb copy is limited to in-frame clones, with some not included. This table holds around 80,000 clones, more than 85% found once. The chain is built from TRBV6-6 and TRBJ2-3; 8 nucleotides agree with TRBD1. The sequence derives from an adult who received the AZD1222 COVID-19 vaccine. The sample in question was peripheral blood, obtained 28 days after the second AZD1222 dose. In DNA, the CDR3 is TGTGCCAGCAGTACGACAGGGGACGGTACGCAGTATTTT. This sequence encodes CASSTTGDGTQYF.